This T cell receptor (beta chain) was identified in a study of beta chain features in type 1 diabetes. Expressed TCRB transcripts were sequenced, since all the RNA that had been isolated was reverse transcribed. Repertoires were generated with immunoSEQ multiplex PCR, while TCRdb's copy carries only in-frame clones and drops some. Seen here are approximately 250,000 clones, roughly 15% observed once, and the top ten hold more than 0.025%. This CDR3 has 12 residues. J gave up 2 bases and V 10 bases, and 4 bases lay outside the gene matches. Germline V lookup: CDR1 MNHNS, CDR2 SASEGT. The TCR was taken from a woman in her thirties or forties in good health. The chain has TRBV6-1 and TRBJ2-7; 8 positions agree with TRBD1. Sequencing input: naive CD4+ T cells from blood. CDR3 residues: CATGTGPYEQYF. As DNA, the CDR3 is TGTGCCACGGGGACAGGCCCCTACGAGCAGTACTTC.